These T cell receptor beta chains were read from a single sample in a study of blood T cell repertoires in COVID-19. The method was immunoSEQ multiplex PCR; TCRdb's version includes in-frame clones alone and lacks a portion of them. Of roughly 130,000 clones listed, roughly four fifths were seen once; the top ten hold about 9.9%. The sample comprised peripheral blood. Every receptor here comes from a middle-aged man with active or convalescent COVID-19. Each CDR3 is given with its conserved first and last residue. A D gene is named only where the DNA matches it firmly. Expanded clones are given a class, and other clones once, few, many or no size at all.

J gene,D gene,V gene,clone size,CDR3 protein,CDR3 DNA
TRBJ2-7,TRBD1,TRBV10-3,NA,CAISSTGGRMEQYF,TGTGCCATCAGTTCAACAGGGGGGCGAATGGAGCAGTACTTC
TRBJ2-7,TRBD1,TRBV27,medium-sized,CASSWDSSYEQYF,TGTGCCAGCAGCTGGGACAGCTCCTACGAGCAGTACTTC
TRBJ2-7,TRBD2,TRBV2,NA,CASRTSGGAGYEQYF,TGTGCCAGCCGGACTAGCGGGGGGGCCGGGTACGAGCAGTACTTC
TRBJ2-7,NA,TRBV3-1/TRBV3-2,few,CASSQDTLLGWQYF,TGTGCCAGCAGCCAGGACACCCTCCTAGGATGGCAGTACTTC
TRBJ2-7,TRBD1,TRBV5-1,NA,CASSETPGQFYEQYF,TGCGCCAGCAGCGAGACTCCGGGACAGTTCTACGAGCAGTACTTC
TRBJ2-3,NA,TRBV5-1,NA,CASSLEGSGDTQYF,TGCGCCAGCAGCTTGGAGGGGTCTGGGGATACGCAGTATTTT
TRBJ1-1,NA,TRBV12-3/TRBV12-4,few,CASSFVDREAFF,TGTGCCAGCAGTTTCGTGGACAGAGAAGCTTTCTTT
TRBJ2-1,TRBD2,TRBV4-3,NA,CASSQDRGESYNEQFF,TGCGCCAGCAGCCAAGATCGGGGGGAATCCTACAATGAGCAGTTCTTC
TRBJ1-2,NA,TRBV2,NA,CASSEAEQSHGYTF,TGTGCCAGCAGTGAAGCTGAGCAAAGTCATGGCTACACCTTC
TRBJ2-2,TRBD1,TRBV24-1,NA,CATSDSGTGKYGELFF,TGTGCCACCAGTGACTCCGGGACAGGGAAATACGGGGAGCTGTTTTTT
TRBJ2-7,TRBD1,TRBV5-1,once,CAIRTGSYEQYF,TGCGCCATTCGGACAGGGTCCTACGAGCAGTACTTC
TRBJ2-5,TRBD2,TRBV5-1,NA,CASSMTSGGAEETQYF,TGCGCCAGCAGCATGACTAGCGGGGGGGCGGAAGAGACCCAGTACTTC
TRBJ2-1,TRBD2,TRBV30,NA,CAWTRLAGAPSGEQFF,TGTGCCTGGACACGACTAGCGGGGGCCCCTTCGGGGGAGCAGTTCTTC
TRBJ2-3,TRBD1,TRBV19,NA,CASKPGQGASTQYF,TGTGCCAGTAAACCGGGACAGGGGGCGAGTACGCAGTATTTT